This TCR beta chain comes out of a study of T cell responses to AZD1222 COVID-19 vaccine. The germline V gene has CDR1 GTSNPN and CDR2 SVGIG (reference sequence). V lost 7 bases to trimming and J lost 5 bases, with 8 bases between them. The CDR3 runs to 11 residues. Overall study results and limits: Spike-specific TCR breadth and depth rose after two AZD1222 doses.

This clone appeared a few times. Its antigen is still unknown. The method was immunoSEQ multiplex PCR; TCRdb's version includes in-frame clones alone and lacks a portion of them. The sample shows roughly 150,000 clones, more than 90% of them seen only once. The source was peripheral blood, collected 28 days after the second AZD1222 dose. The chain links TRBV30 to TRBJ2-2, with unresolved D. The receptor comes from an adult who received the AZD1222 COVID-19 vaccine. The CDR3 bases are TGTGCCTCGCAAGTTACCGGGGAGCTGTTTTTT. This encodes CASQVTGELFF.